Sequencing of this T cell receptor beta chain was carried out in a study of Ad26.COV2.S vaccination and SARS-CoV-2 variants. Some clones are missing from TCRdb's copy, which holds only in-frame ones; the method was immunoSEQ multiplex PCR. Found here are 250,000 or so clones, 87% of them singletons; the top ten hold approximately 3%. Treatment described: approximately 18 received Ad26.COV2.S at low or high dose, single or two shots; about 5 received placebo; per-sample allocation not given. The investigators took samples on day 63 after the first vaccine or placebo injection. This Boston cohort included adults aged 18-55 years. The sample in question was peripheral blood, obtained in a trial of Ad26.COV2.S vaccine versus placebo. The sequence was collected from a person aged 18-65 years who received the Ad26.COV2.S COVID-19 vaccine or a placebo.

The CDR3 region is CASSRGQLNQPQHF. The CDR3 DNA reads TGTGCCAGCAGCCGTGGACAGCTCAATCAGCCCCAGCATTTT. V and J are TRBV5-6 and TRBJ1-5; TRBD1 might be the D (6 bases). Between the trimmed V and J ends, which lost 4 bases and 3 bases, there was a span of 11 bases. The V gene's germline CDR1 is SGHDT and CDR2 YYEEEE. The CDR3 is made up of 14 amino acids.